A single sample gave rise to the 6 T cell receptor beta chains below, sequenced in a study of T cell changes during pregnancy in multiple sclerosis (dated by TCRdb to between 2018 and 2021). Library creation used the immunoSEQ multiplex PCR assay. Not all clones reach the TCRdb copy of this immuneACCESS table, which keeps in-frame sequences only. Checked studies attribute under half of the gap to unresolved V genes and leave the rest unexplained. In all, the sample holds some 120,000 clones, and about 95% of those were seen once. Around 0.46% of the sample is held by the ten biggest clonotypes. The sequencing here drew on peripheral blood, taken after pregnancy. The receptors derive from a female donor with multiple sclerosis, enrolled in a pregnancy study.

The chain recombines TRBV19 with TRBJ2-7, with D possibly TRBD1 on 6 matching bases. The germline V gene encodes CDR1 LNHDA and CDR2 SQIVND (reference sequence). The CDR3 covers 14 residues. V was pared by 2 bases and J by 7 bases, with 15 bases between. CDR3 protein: CASSIKGTRYEQYF. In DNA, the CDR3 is TGTGCCAGTAGTATAAAGGGGACACGTTATGAGCAGTACTTC.

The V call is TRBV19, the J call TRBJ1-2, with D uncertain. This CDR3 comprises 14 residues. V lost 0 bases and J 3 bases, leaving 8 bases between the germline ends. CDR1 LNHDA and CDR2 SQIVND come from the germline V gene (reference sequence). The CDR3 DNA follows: TGTGCCAGTAGTATAGATCCCCAGGACTATGGCTACACCTTC. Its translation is CASSIDPQDYGYTF. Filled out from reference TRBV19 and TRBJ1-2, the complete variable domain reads DGGITQSPKYLFRKEGQNVTLSCEQNLNHDAMYWYRQDPGQGLRLIYYSQIVNDFQKGDIAEGYSVSREKKESFPLTVTSAQKNPTAFYLCASSIDPQDYGYTFGSGTRLTVV.

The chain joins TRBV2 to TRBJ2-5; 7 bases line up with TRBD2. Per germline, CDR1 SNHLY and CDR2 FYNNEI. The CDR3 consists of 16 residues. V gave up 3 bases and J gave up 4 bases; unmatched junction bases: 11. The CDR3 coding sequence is TGTGCCAGCAGTGAGGGCGGGAGCAACCGGCTAGAGACCCAGTACTTC. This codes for CASSEGGSNRLETQYF.

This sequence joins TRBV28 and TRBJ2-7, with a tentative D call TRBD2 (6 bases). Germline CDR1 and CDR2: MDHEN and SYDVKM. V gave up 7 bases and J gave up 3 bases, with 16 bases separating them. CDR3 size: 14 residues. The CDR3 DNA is TGTGCCAGCATGTCGCCAGGGAGGAACTACGAGCAGTACTTC. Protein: CASMSPGRNYEQYF.

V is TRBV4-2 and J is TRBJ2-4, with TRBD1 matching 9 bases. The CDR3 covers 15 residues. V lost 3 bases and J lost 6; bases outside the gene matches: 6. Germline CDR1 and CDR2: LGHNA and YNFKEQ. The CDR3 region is CASSQSDRGLNIQYF. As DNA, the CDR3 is TGTGCCAGCAGCCAGTCGGACAGGGGTCTAAACATTCAGTACTTC.

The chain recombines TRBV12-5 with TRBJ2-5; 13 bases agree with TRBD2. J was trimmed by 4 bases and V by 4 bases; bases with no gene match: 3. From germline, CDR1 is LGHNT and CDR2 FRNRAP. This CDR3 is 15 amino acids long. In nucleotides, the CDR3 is TGTGCTAGTGGTTCGGGACTAGCGGGATCAGAGACCCAGTACTTC. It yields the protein CASGSGLAGSETQYF. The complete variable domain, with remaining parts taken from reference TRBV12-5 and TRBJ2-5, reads DARVTQTPRHKVTEMGQEVTMRCQPILGHNTVFWYRQTMMQGLELLAYFRNRAPLDDSGMPKDRFSAEMPDATLATLKIQPSEPRDSAVYFCASGSGLAGSETQYFGPGTRLLVL.